This T cell receptor (beta chain) was sequenced during a study of a mutant IDH1 vaccine in newly diagnosed glioma. Study outcomes and limitations: Seemingly, top peripheral T cell clonotype changes bore no relation to pseudoprogression. Immune responses induced by vaccination arose in approximately 92% of the patients.

Produced via immunoSEQ multiplex PCR; TCRdb's table is partial and in-frame only. This sample yields tens of thousands of clones, of which about 83% are seen a single time; roughly 7.1% belongs to the top ten. Germline CDR1 reads SGHRS; CDR2 reads YFSETQ. The CDR3 extends over 15 amino acids. Trimming stripped 0 bases from V and 3 bases from J, with 10 bases between. The time point: baseline, week 1 (first vaccination visit). Treatment indicated: pre-vaccination baseline after standard-of-care therapy. About this clone itself: Its antigen is unidentified.

The chain has TRBV5-1 and TRBJ1-3, with D hard to call. This TCR came from a woman aged 45-59 years with glioma. This specimen consisted of PBMCs, obtained from a glioma patient treated with radiotherapy, temozolomide or both. The CDR3 coding sequence is TGCGCCAGCAGCTTGGCGGGTACAGATGGAAACACCATATATTTT. Encoded protein: CASSLAGTDGNTIYF. The variable domain in full, completed from reference TRBV5-1 and TRBJ1-3, reads KAGVTQTPRYLIKTRGQQVTLSCSPISGHRSVSWYQQTPGQGLQFLFEYFSETQRNKGNFPGRFSGRQFSNSRSEMNVSTLELGDSALYLCASSLAGTDGNTIYFGEGSWLTVV.